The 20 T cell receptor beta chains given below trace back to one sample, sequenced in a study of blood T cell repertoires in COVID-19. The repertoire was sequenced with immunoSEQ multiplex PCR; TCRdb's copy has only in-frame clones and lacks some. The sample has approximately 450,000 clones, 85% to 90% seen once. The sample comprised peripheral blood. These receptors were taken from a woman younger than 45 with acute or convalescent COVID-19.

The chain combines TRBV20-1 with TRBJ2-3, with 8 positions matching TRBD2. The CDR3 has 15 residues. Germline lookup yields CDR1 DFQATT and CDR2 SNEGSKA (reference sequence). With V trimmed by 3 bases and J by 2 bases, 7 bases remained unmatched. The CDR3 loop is CSASPGGRNTDTQYF. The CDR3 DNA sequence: TGCAGTGCTAGTCCGGGGGGGCGTAACACAGATACGCAGTATTTT.

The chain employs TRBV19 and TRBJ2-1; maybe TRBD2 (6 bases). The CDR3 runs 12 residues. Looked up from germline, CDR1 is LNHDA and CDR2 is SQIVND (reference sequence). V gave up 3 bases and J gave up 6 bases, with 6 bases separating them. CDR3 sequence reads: CASSIGGNEQFF. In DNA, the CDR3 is TGTGCCAGTAGTATCGGGGGCAATGAGCAGTTCTTC. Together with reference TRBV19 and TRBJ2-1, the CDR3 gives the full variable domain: DGGITQSPKYLFRKEGQNVTLSCEQNLNHDAMYWYRQDPGQGLRLIYYSQIVNDFQKGDIAEGYSVSREKKESFPLTVTSAQKNPTAFYLCASSIGGNEQFFGPGTRLTVL.

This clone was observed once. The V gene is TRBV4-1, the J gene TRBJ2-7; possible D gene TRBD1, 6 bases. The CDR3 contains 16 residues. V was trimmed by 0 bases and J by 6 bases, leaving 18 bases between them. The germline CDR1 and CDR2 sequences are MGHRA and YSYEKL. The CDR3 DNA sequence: TGCGCCAGCAGCCAAGATCCCGGACAGATCCCTGGCGAGCAGTACTTC. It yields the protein CASSQDPGQIPGEQYF.

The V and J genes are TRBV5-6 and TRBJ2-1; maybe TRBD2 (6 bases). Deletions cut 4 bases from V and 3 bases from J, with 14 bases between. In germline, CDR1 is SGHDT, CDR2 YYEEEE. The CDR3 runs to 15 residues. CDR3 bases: TGTGCCAGCAGCGCGGAGGGGATTTTCTACAATGAGCAGTTCTTC. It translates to CASSAEGIFYNEQFF.

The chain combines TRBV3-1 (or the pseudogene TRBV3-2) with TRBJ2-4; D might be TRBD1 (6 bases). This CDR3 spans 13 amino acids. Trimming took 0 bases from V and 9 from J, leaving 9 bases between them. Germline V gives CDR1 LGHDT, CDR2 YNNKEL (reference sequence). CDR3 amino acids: CASSQETGSIQYF. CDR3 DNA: TGTGCCAGCAGCCAAGAGACAGGCAGCATTCAGTACTTC.

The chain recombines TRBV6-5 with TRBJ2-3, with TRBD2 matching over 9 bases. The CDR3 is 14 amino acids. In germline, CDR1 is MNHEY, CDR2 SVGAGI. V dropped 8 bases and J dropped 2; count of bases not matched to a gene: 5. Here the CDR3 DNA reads TGTGCCAGCCAACCTAGCGGGGCCACAGATACGCAGTATTTT. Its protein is CASQPSGATDTQYF.

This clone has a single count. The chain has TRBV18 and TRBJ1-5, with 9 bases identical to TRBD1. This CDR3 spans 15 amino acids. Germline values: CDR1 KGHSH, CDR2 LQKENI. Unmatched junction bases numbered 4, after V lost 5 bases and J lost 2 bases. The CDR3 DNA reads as TGTGCCAGCTCAACCACAGGGGGCGGCAATCAGCCCCAGCATTTT. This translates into CASSTTGGGNQPQHF.

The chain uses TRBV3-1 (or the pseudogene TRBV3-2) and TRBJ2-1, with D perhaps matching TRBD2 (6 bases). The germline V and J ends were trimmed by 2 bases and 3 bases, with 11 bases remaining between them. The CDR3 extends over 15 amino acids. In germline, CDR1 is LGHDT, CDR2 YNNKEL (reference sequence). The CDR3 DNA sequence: TGTGCCAGCAGCCAACGGGGGACCCTCTACAATGAGCAGTTCTTC. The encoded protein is CASSQRGTLYNEQFF.

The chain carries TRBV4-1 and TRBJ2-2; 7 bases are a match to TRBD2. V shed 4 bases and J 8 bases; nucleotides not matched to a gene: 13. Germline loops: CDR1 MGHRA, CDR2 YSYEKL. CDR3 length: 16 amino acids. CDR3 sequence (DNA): TGCGCCAGCAGCCTAGGACTAGTTTATTCCTCTGGGGAGCTGTTTTTT. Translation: CASSLGLVYSSGELFF.

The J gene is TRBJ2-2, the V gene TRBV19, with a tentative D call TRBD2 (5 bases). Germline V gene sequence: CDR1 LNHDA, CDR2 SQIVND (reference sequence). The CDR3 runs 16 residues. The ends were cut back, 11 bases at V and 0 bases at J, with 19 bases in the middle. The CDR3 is CAASGGRIANTGELFF. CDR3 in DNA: TGTGCCGCCTCCGGAGGCCGGATCGCGAACACCGGGGAGCTGTTTTTT.

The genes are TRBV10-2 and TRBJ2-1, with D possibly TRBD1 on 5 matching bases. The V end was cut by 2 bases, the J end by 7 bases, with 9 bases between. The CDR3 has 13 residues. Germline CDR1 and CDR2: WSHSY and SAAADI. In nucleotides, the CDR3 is TGCGCCAGCAGTGAGACAGGACCAAATGAGCAGTTCTTC. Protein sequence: CASSETGPNEQFF.

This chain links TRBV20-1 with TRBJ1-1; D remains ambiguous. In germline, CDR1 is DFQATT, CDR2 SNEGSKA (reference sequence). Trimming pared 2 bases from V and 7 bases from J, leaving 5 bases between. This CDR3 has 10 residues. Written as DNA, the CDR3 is TGCAGTGCTAGAAATCTTGAAGCTTTCTTT. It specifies CSARNLEAFF.

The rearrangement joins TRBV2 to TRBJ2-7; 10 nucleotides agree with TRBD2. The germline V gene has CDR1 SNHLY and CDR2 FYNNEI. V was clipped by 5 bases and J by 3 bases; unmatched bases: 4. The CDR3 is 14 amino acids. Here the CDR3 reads CASSPRLAGYEQYF. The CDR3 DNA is TGTGCCAGCAGTCCAAGACTAGCGGGCTACGAGCAGTACTTC.

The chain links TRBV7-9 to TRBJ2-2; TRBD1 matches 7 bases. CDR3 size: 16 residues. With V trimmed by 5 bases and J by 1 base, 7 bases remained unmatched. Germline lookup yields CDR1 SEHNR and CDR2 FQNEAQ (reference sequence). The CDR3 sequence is CASSPYRGKNTGELFF. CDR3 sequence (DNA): TGTGCCAGCAGCCCCTACAGGGGAAAGAACACCGGGGAGCTGTTTTTT. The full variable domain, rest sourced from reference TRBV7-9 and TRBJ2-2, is DTGVSQNPRHKITKRGQNVTFRCDPISEHNRLYWYRQTLGQGPEFLTYFQNEAQLEKSRLLSDRFSAERPKGSFSTLEIQRTEQGDSAMYLCASSPYRGKNTGELFFGEGSRLTVL.

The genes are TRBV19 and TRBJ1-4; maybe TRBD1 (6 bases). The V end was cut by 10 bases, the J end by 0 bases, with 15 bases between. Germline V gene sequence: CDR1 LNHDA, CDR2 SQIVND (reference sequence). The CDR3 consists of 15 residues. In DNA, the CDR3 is TGTGCCACTAAGACAGGCGACTCAACTAATGAAAAACTGTTTTTT. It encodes CATKTGDSTNEKLFF.

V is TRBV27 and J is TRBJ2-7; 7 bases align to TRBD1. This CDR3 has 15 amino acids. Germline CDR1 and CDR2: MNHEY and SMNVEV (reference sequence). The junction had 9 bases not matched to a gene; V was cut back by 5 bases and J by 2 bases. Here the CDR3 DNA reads TGTGCCAGCAGTGATGCAGGGGGTACCACCTACGAGCAGTACTTC. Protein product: CASSDAGGTTYEQYF.

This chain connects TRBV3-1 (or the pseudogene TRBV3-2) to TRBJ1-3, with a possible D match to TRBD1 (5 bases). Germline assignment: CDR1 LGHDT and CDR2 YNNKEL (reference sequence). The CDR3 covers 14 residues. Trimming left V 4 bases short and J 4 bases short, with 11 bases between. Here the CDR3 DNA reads TGTGCCAGCAGCCGCAGGGAGGGAGGAAACACCATATATTTT. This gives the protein CASSRREGGNTIYF.

The CDR3 bases are TGTGCCAGCAGCCCCAGGGGCAGGAACCAAGAGACCCAGTACTTC. The encoded protein is CASSPRGRNQETQYF. The V call is TRBV7-9, the J call TRBJ2-5; D possibly corresponds to TRBD1 (6 bases). The CDR3 covers 15 residues. The V and J ends lost 5 bases and 0 bases respectively, with 13 bases between them. Germline assignment: CDR1 SEHNR and CDR2 FQNEAQ (reference sequence).

In DNA form, the CDR3 reads TGTGCCAGCAGTTTGGGACAGTCTTTTTCTCAGTATTTT. It is translated as CASSLGQSFSQYF. The V gene is TRBV6-5, the J gene TRBJ2-3, with 7 positions matching TRBD1. Per the germline V gene, CDR1 is MNHEY and CDR2 is SVGAGI. V lost 4 bases to trimming and J lost 12 bases; unmatched junction nucleotides: 10. This CDR3 is 13 amino acids long.

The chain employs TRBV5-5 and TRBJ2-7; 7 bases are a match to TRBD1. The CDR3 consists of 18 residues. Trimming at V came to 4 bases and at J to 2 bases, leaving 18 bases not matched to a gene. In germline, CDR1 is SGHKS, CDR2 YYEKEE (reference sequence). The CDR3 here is CASSPWTGRSPLTYEQYF. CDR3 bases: TGTGCCAGCAGCCCTTGGACAGGACGGAGTCCCCTGACCTACGAGCAGTACTTC.